This entry features one T cell receptor beta chain sequence. Antigen specificity is unknown. This record belongs to a study of cytomegalovirus exposure and HLA in healthy donors. Study results and limitations: Researchers left out some V segments, among them TRBV6-2 and TRBV6-3, as indistinguishable. TCR beta chains numbering under 200 were designated cytomegalovirus-associated. A later look showed TCR association rates differing by HLA locus, highest for DRB1 and lowest for HLA-C.

Primers for the PCR totalled 60 Vbeta and 13 Jbeta. Generated by immunoSEQ multiplex PCR, the TCRdb table keeps only in-frame clones and is missing some. The repertoire table contains around 77,000 clones. There are 15 residues in the CDR3. Germline V gene lookup returns CDR1 SGHTA and CDR2 FQGNSA. The junction had 9 bases not matched to a gene; V was cut back by 5 bases and J by 3 bases. This chain joins TRBV7-2 and TRBJ2-7; TRBD2 matches 8 bases. The sequence was collected from a middle-aged man in good health and CMV-seropositive. Specimen: PBMCs. The chain's CDR3 is CASSPGLAGFYEQYF. In DNA form, the CDR3 reads TGTGCCAGCAGCCCCGGGTTAGCGGGATTCTACGAGCAGTACTTC.